A selection of T cell receptor beta chains follows, all from one sample in a study of T cell responses to AZD1222 COVID-19 vaccine. Sequenced by immunoSEQ multiplex PCR; TCRdb stores in-frame clones only, minus some. The sample contains about 140,000 clones, roughly 91% of which appear only once. The sequencing used peripheral blood, collected 28 days after the second AZD1222 dose. These receptors were obtained from an adult who received the AZD1222 COVID-19 vaccine. Both conserved end residues are part of each CDR3. Size tells how often a clone was seen (once, few, many) or the class of an expanded clone, and some rows leave it out.

j_call | clone_size | v_call | cdr3_aa
TRBJ1-1 | once | TRBV5-1 | CASSLAGEGTEAFF
TRBJ2-1 | . | TRBV7-9 | CASSSTSGEIEQFF
TRBJ1-1 | . | TRBV7-2 | CASSQGAQNTEAFF
TRBJ2-2 | once | TRBV7-8 | CASSLTAQANTGELFF
TRBJ2-5 | few | TRBV6-1 | CASSEARGPGTQYF
TRBJ1-2 | . | TRBV5-6 | CASSPRVANYGYTF
TRBJ1-2 | . | TRBV5-6 | CASSLGTTGEGYGYTF
TRBJ1-4 | once | TRBV19 | CASSPPQRWLFF
TRBJ1-4 | once | TRBV2 | CASGTGGFTNEKLFF
TRBJ1-1 | . | TRBV18 | CASSPPGSGRVNEAFF
TRBJ1-2 | . | TRBV27 | CASSQDRADYGYTF
TRBJ1-1 | . | TRBV7-9 | CASSPGTGGEAFF
TRBJ1-2 | . | TRBV5-6 | CASSFDRATYGYTF
TRBJ2-3 | . | TRBV7-9 | CASGPGNTDTQYF
TRBJ1-2 | . | TRBV7-9 | CASSFGGTGKLFYGYTF
TRBJ2-2 | . | TRBV5-8 | CASSPGQLNTGELFF
TRBJ1-6 | . | TRBV15 | CATSRDRHNSPLHF
TRBJ1-3 | . | TRBV9 | CASSVGTGAGNTIYF
TRBJ1-2 | . | TRBV27 | CASSFTGAGYGYTF
TRBJ1-5 | . | TRBV30 | CAWRRTGDQPQHF
TRBJ1-1 | . | TRBV6-5 | CASSYLGNTEAFF
TRBJ1-1 | . | TRBV11-2 | CASSSGGSGTEAFF
TRBJ2-3 | few | TRBV27 | CASRPGGQPGNTQYF
TRBJ2-7 | . | TRBV18 | CASSPNSGAAGEQYF